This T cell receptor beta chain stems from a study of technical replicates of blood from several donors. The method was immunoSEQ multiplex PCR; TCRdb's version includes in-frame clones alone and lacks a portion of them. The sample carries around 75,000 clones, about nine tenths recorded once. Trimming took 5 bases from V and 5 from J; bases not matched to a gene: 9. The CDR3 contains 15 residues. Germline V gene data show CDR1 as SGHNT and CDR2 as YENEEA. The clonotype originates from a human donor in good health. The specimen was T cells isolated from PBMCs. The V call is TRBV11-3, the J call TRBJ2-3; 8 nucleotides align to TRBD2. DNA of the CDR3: TGTGCCAGCAGCCCCCCGAGCGGGAGCGGAGATACGCAGTATTTT. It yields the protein CASSPPSGSGDTQYF. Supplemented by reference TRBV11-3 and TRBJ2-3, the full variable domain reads EAGVVQSPRYKIIEKKQPVAFWCNPISGHNTLYWYLQNLGQGPELLIRYENEEAVDDSQLPKDRFSAERLKGVDSTLKIQPAELGDSAVYLCASSPPSGSGDTQYFGPGTRLTVL.